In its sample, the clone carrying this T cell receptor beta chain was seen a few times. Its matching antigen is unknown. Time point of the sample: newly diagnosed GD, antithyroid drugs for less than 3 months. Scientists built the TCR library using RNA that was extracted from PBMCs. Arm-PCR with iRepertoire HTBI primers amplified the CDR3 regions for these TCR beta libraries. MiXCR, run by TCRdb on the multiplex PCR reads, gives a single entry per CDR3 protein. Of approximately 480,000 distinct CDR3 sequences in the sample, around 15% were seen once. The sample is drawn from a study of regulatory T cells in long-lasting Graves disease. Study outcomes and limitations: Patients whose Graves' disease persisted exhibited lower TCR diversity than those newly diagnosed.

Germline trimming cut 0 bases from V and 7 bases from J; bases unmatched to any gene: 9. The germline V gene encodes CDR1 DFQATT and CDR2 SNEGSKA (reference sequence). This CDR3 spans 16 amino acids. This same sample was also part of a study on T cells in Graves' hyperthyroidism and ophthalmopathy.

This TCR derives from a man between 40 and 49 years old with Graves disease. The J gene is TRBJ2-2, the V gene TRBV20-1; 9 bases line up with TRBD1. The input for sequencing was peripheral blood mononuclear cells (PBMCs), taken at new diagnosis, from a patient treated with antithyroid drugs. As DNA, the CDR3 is TGCAGTGCTAGAGATGGAGGGACAGGGTTGGGCGGGGAGCTGTTTTTT. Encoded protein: CSARDGGTGLGGELFF.